The 18 T cell receptor beta chains below were found in one sample sequenced in a study of cytomegalovirus exposure and HLA in healthy donors. The PCR was carried out with 60 Vbeta primers and 13 Jbeta primers. Clones were sequenced by immunoSEQ multiplex PCR, and TCRdb holds only the in-frame ones, with some missing. Among about 130,000 clones listed, around 87% were seen once. The sample comprised PBMCs. All receptors come from a woman younger than 45 in good health and CMV-seronegative.

This chain links TRBV27 with TRBJ1-4; D is perhaps TRBD1 (5 bases). CDR1 is MNHEY, CDR2 SMNVEV, per germline (reference sequence). The CDR3 is 13 amino acids. V was shortened by 4 bases and J by 5 bases, with 8 bases between the two germline ends. CDR3 bases: TGTGCCAGCAGTTGGCAGGGCAATGAAAAACTGTTTTTT. This encodes CASSWQGNEKLFF.

This chain joins TRBV5-1 and TRBJ2-2; D is perhaps TRBD2 (6 bases). CDR1 SGHRS and CDR2 YFSETQ come from the germline V gene. Trimming stripped 0 bases from V and 3 bases from J, with 21 bases between. CDR3 length equals 19 residues. The CDR3 DNA follows: TGCGCCAGCAGCTTGGTCCTCGGCGGGGCCCCGCAGGACACCGGGGAGCTGTTTTTT. Translated, it gives CASSLVLGGAPQDTGELFF. The entire variable domain, with the rest obtained from reference TRBV5-1 and TRBJ2-2, is as follows: KAGVTQTPRYLIKTRGQQVTLSCSPISGHRSVSWYQQTPGQGLQFLFEYFSETQRNKGNFPGRFSGRQFSNSRSEMNVSTLELGDSALYLCASSLVLGGAPQDTGELFFGEGSRLTVL.

J is TRBJ2-1 and V is TRBV19; 16 bases fit TRBD2. CDR1 and CDR2 (germline): LNHDA, SQIVND (reference sequence). This CDR3 region has 17 residues. Unmatched junction bases numbered 3, after V lost 3 bases and J lost 4 bases. The CDR3 is CASSMGLAGGLYNEQFF. CDR3 bases: TGTGCCAGTAGTATGGGACTAGCGGGAGGGCTTTACAATGAGCAGTTCTTC. Supplemented by reference TRBV19 and TRBJ2-1, the full variable domain reads DGGITQSPKYLFRKEGQNVTLSCEQNLNHDAMYWYRQDPGQGLRLIYYSQIVNDFQKGDIAEGYSVSREKKESFPLTVTSAQKNPTAFYLCASSMGLAGGLYNEQFFGPGTRLTVL.

Here the CDR3 DNA reads TGCGCCAGCAGCCAAGGCGACAGGGGGAATCGCTCACCCCTCCACTTT. The encoded protein is CASSQGDRGNRSPLHF. The chain carries TRBV4-1 and TRBJ1-6; TRBD1 aligns across 9 bases. Germline CDR1 and CDR2: MGHRA and YSYEKL. The V and J ends lost 1 base and 10 bases, in that order; junction bases with no gene match: 8. The CDR3 has 16 residues.

V is TRBV2 and J is TRBJ1-2; 8 positions match TRBD1. CDR3 length: 12 amino acids. CDR1 is SNHLY and CDR2 is FYNNEI in the germline V gene. V was pared by 4 bases and J by 8 bases, with 3 bases of the junction left unmatched. This CDR3 is CASSVTGDGYTF. DNA of the CDR3: TGTGCCAGCAGTGTGACAGGGGACGGCTACACCTTC.

The V gene is TRBV2, the J gene TRBJ2-1; D possibly corresponds to TRBD1 (5 bases). Germline V gene data show CDR1 as SNHLY and CDR2 as FYNNEI. This CDR3 is built from 15 residues. Trimming took off 3 bases at V and 4 bases at J, with 13 bases between the two ends. CDR3 sequence: CASSENRQSYNEQFF. As DNA, the CDR3 is TGTGCCAGCAGTGAGAATCGACAGTCGTACAATGAGCAGTTCTTC.

To note about this clone: Its ends do not fully match the called genes, so a read error is possible. CDR3 protein: CASSLRGGIEGELF. CDR3 nucleotide sequence: TGTGCCAGCAGTTTAAGGGGGGGGATTGAGGGTGAACTCTTC. V usage is TRBV27 and J usage is TRBJ2-4; D might be TRBD2 (7 bases). From germline, CDR1 is MNHEY and CDR2 SMNVEV (reference sequence). This CDR3 region has 14 residues.

As for this clone: At the DNA level, this CDR3 is encoded by other sequences in the same sample as well. The chain is built from TRBV18 and TRBJ1-2; maybe TRBD1 (6 bases). The CDR3 covers 14 residues. Germline CDR1 and CDR2: KGHSH and LQKENI. The V end lost 3 bases, the J end lost 0 bases, and 8 bases lay between the germline ends. CDR3 in amino acids: CASSPDRANYGYTF. The CDR3 nucleotides read TGTGCCAGCTCACCGGACAGAGCTAACTATGGCTACACCTTC.

The chain employs TRBV7-3 and TRBJ1-1; D gene uncertain. CDR1 and CDR2 from the germline V gene are SGHTA and FQGTGA. The CDR3 length is 14 residues. Between the trimmed V and J ends, which lost 5 bases and 4 bases, there was a span of 14 bases. For the CDR3, the DNA is TGTGCCAGCAGCCTGATGGGAGGGAGCACTGAAGCTTTCTTT. Amino acids: CASSLMGGSTEAFF.

The chain's CDR3 is CASSFGREGPEQYF. The DNA of the CDR3 is TGTGCCAGCAGTTTCGGGCGGGAGGGCCCCGAGCAGTACTTC. The V gene is TRBV6-5, the J gene TRBJ2-7, with 9 bases fitting TRBD2. The V and J ends lost 4 bases and 6 bases, in that order; junction bases with no gene match: 7. Germline assignment: CDR1 MNHEY and CDR2 SVGAGI. This CDR3 region has 14 residues.

The DNA for the CDR3 is TGTGCCAGCAGTTTAGGCATTGGGGAGCTGTTTTTT. As protein: CASSLGIGELFF. J is TRBJ2-2 and V is TRBV28; D not resolved. The V end was cut by 2 bases, the J end by 8 bases, with 6 bases between. Per germline, CDR1 MDHEN and CDR2 SYDVKM. CDR3 length: 12 amino acids. Filled out from reference TRBV28 and TRBJ2-2, the complete variable domain reads DVKVTQSSRYLVKRTGEKVFLECVQDMDHENMFWYRQDPGLGLRLIYFSYDVKMKEKGDIPEGYSVSREKKERFSLILESASTNQTSMYLCASSLGIGELFFGEGSRLTVL.

The chain links TRBV11-2 to TRBJ2-7, with 8 bases matching TRBD2. This CDR3 comprises 16 residues. The junction had 5 bases not matched to a gene; V was cut back by 1 base and J by 0 bases. Looked up from germline, CDR1 is SGHAT and CDR2 is FQNNGV. The CDR3 spells CASSLGLRGASYEQYF. CDR3 sequence (DNA): TGTGCCAGCAGCTTAGGGTTGCGGGGGGCCTCCTACGAGCAGTACTTC. The entire variable domain, with the rest obtained from reference TRBV11-2 and TRBJ2-7, is as follows: EAGVAQSPRYKIIEKRQSVAFWCNPISGHATLYWYQQILGQGPKLLIQFQNNGVVDDSQLPKDRFSAERLKGVDSTLKIQPAKLEDSAVYLCASSLGLRGASYEQYFGPGTRLTVT.

The rearrangement joins TRBV4-1 to TRBJ2-3, with a possible D match to TRBD1 (7 bases). CDR1 is MGHRA, CDR2 YSYEKL, per germline. The CDR3 has 18 residues. V was cut by 4 bases and J by 3 bases, with 23 bases left in between. Here the CDR3 reads CASSPSPGDRVLTDTQYF. The CDR3 DNA sequence: TGCGCCAGCAGCCCATCGCCGGGAGACAGGGTCTTGACAGATACGCAGTATTTT.

The chain is built from TRBV28 and TRBJ2-7; D possibly corresponds to TRBD2 (5 bases). The CDR3 covers 12 residues. Germline loops: CDR1 MDHEN, CDR2 SYDVKM. Trimming stripped 7 bases from V and 2 bases from J, with 9 bases between. The CDR3 loop reads CASTGTTYEQYF. The DNA of the CDR3 is TGTGCCAGCACGGGAACCACCTACGAGCAGTACTTC.

The chain recombines TRBV6-5 with TRBJ1-5; D remains ambiguous. Between the trimmed V and J ends, which lost 5 bases and 4 bases, there was a span of 9 bases. From germline, CDR1 is MNHEY and CDR2 SVGAGI. This CDR3 is 13 amino acids long. Here the CDR3 reads CASSHTLNQPQHF. DNA of the CDR3: TGTGCCAGCAGTCACACATTAAATCAGCCCCAGCATTTT.

J is TRBJ1-5 and V is TRBV4-3, with unresolved D. Looked up from germline, CDR1 is LGHNA and CDR2 is YSLEER. Between the trimmed V and J ends, which lost 0 bases and 16 bases, there was a span of 22 bases. The CDR3 spans 15 residues. CDR3 DNA sequence: TGCGCCAGCAGCCAAGATAGGCTCACTAATCCCCTCCAACATTTT. Translation gives CASSQDRLTNPLQHF.

This chain joins TRBV15 and TRBJ1-5, with TRBD1 identical over 8 bases. Germline-derived CDR1 and CDR2 are LNHNV and YYDKDF (reference sequence). V trimming: 0 bases; J trimming: 7 bases; junction bases outside the gene matches: 8. This CDR3 region has 16 residues. The CDR3, as DNA: TGTGCCACCAGCAGAGATTTAGGGGGACAGGAGCAGCCCCAGCATTTT. This encodes CATSRDLGGQEQPQHF.

This chain joins TRBV18 and TRBJ2-3; 8 bases match TRBD2. After removal of 3 bases from V and 0 bases from J, the junction contained 2 bases not matched to a gene. The CDR3 length is 15 residues. The germline V gene has CDR1 KGHSH and CDR2 LQKENI. The CDR3 nucleotides are TGTGCCAGCTCACCCGGGACTAGGAGCACAGATACGCAGTATTTT. This sequence encodes CASSPGTRSTDTQYF.